A single sample is the source of the 6 T cell receptor beta chains below, sequenced in a study of shared clonotypes between healthy human individuals. Clones were sequenced by immunoSEQ multiplex PCR, and TCRdb holds only the in-frame ones, with some missing. The sample lists more than 1,200,000 clones; approximately 98.5% were seen once. Sequencing input: naive CD4+ T cells sorted from blood. Subset noted: CD45RA+ positively selected. The receptor source for this set is a man aged 25-45 years in good health.

The chain combines TRBV5-1 with TRBJ2-1, with 12 bases identical to TRBD2. CDR1 and CDR2 from the germline V gene are SGHRS and YFSETQ. J was trimmed by 7 bases and V by 1 base; bases with no gene match: 6. The CDR3 runs to 16 residues. The chain's CDR3 is CASSLRASGRVNEQFF. The CDR3 region has the DNA TGCGCCAGCAGCTTGAGGGCTAGCGGGAGGGTGAATGAGCAGTTCTTC.

The V call is TRBV7-9, the J call TRBJ1-1; no firm D call. With 4 bases removed from V and 3 bases from J, the gap between germline ends came to 9 bases. The CDR3 spans 13 residues. Germline loops: CDR1 SEHNR, CDR2 FQNEAQ (reference sequence). The CDR3 loop is CASSSEPDTEAFF. The CDR3 DNA follows: TGTGCCAGCAGCTCCGAACCCGACACTGAAGCTTTCTTT.

The V call is TRBV27, the J call TRBJ2-5, with 9 bases aligning to TRBD2. This CDR3 spans 14 amino acids. Looked up from germline, CDR1 is MNHEY and CDR2 is SMNVEV (reference sequence). Trimming removed 6 bases from V and 5 bases from J; junction bases left unmatched: 7. The CDR3 protein is CASSEGGRAETQYF. CDR3 DNA: TGTGCCAGCAGCGAAGGCGGGAGGGCGGAGACCCAGTACTTC.

The V call is TRBV7-2, the J call TRBJ1-3; D unresolved. Germline V lookup: CDR1 SGHTA, CDR2 FQGNSA. Trimming took off 2 bases at V and 0 bases at J, with 11 bases between the two ends. The CDR3 is made up of 16 amino acids. CDR3 coding DNA: TGTGCCAGCAGCTTAAATGGACGAAGCTCTGGAAACACCATATATTTT. Protein product: CASSLNGRSSGNTIYF.

This clone is a singleton in its sample. The V and J genes are TRBV10-1 and TRBJ2-7, with D perhaps matching TRBD2 (5 bases). There are 15 residues in the CDR3. Trimming took off 3 bases at V and 4 bases at J, with 16 bases between the two ends. Germline-derived CDR1 and CDR2 are WNHNN and SYGVQD (reference sequence). Here the CDR3 reads CASSDRGLFGYEQYF. The CDR3 nucleotides are TGCGCCAGCAGTGACCGTGGACTGTTTGGGTACGAGCAGTACTTC.

The V call is TRBV10-3, the J call TRBJ2-1; 11 nucleotides agree with TRBD2. Germline trimming cut 3 bases from V and 2 bases from J; bases unmatched to any gene: 6. Germline values: CDR1 ENHRY, CDR2 SYGVKD. The CDR3 loop spans 17 amino acids. Here the CDR3 reads CAISESLAGGAYNEQFF. CDR3 coding DNA: TGTGCCATCAGTGAATCCCTAGCGGGAGGAGCCTACAATGAGCAGTTCTTC.